This TCR beta chain is from a study of Graves' ophthalmopathy and Graves' hyperthyroidism. This clonotype was counted at least ten times. Its antigen is not identified. Study outcomes and limitations: In blood appeared most of the expanded thyroid clonotypes whose frequency exceeded 0.001.

RNA transcripts were the template, and TCR beta CDR3 regions were amplified from them. Second-round multiplex PCR came after a first-round RT-PCR that employed HTBI primers. Each CDR3 protein is one row after TCRdb ran MiXCR on the multiplex PCR reads. The table lists 350,000 or so distinct CDR3 sequences, under 20% of them singletons. The CDR3 is 13 amino acids. V lost 2 bases, J lost 10 bases, and 12 bases lay in between. Germline assignment: CDR1 MNHEY and CDR2 SVGEGT. Moderate-to-severe activity, CAS ≥3, NOSPECS ≥4 and a duration under 3 months were seen in donors with ophthalmopathy. Sequenced material: peripheral blood. This sequence originates from an adult man with Graves' ophthalmopathy. This rearrangement joins TRBV6-2 or TRBV6-3 to TRBJ1-5, with D unclear. The CDR3 protein is CASSYPMVPPQHF. In DNA form, the CDR3 reads TGTGCCAGCAGTTACCCCATGGTTCCACCCCAGCATTTT.